This entry features one T cell receptor (beta chain) sequence. The data belong to a study of blood T cell repertoires in COVID-19. Study as a whole: In each case, the material was cDNA or gDNA derived from T cells, B-cell-depleted T cells, or PBMCs.

V lost 3 bases to trimming and J lost 5 bases, with 22 bases between them. Germline V gene data show CDR1 as LGHNA and CDR2 as YNFKEQ. This CDR3 contains 17 residues. Only in-frame clones appear in the TCRdb table, and some are missing; sequencing was by immunoSEQ multiplex PCR. The table has 100,000 to 150,000 clones, approximately 80% seen once. Sequenced sample: peripheral blood. This receptor was taken from a woman aged 50 to 65 with acute or convalescent COVID-19. The genes are TRBV4-2 and TRBJ2-5, with a weak D call TRBD2 (6 bases). The chain's CDR3 is CASSQDFTGTPTETQYF. CDR3 nucleotides: TGTGCCAGCAGCCAGGATTTTACTGGGACTCCAACGGAGACCCAGTACTTC.